The 3 T cell receptor beta chains listed next were all sequenced from one sample in a study of blood T cell repertoires in COVID-19. The protocol was immunoSEQ multiplex PCR, while the TCRdb copy is restricted to in-frame clones and leaves out a portion. The table includes about 310,000 clones, around 87% detected once. Sequenced sample: peripheral blood. The receptors were gathered from a woman aged 40 to 50 with COVID-19, enrolled during active disease.

V is TRBV5-1 and J is TRBJ2-2; D unresolved. CDR1 is SGHRS, CDR2 YFSETQ, per germline. V was cut by 7 bases and J by 3 bases, with 16 bases left in between. The CDR3 consists of 15 residues. CDR3 sequence: CASVPFAGDTGELFF. The CDR3 coding sequence is TGCGCCAGCGTACCCTTCGCCGGTGACACCGGGGAGCTGTTTTTT.

In DNA form, the CDR3 reads TGTGCCAGCAGGTTGACAGGAATCTACGGTAGTGGCTACACCTTC. Translating gives CASRLTGIYGSGYTF. The genes are TRBV27 and TRBJ1-2, with a tentative D call TRBD1 (6 bases). CDR1 is MNHEY, CDR2 SMNVEV, per germline (reference sequence). This CDR3 comprises 15 residues. Between the trimmed V and J ends, which lost 6 bases and 7 bases, there was a span of 21 bases.

The chain is built from TRBV6-2 or TRBV6-3 and TRBJ1-5, with D possibly TRBD1 on 6 matching bases. The germline V and J ends were trimmed by 5 bases and 0 bases, with 14 bases remaining between them. The CDR3 length is 16 residues. CDR1 is MNHEY, CDR2 SVGEGT, per germline. CDR3 sequence reads: CASSGNRAFSNQPQHF. CDR3 DNA sequence: TGTGCCAGCAGTGGTAACAGGGCCTTTAGCAATCAGCCCCAGCATTTT.